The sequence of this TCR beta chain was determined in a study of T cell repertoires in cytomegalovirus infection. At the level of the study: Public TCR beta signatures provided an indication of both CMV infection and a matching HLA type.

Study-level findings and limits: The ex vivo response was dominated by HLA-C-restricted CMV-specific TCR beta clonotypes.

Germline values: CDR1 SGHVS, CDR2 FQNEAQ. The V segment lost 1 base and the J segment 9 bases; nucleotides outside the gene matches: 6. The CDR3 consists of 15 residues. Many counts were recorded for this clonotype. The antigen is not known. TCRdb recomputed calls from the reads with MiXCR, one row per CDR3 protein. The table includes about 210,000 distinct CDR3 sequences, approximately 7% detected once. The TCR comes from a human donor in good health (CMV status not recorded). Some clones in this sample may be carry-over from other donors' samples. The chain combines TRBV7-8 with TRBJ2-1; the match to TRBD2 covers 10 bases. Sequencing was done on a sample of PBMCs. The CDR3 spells CASSLEAGGLGEQFF. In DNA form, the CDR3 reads TGTGCCAGCAGCTTAGAAGCGGGGGGGCTAGGTGAGCAGTTCTTC.